These 10 T cell receptor beta chains were sequenced from one sample in a study of cytomegalovirus exposure and HLA in healthy donors. This table comes from immunoSEQ multiplex PCR, and its TCRdb copy is limited to in-frame clones, with some not included. The table has roughly 300,000 clones, about nine tenths seen once. The material sequenced was PBMCs. The receptors stem from a woman aged 30 to 39 in good health and CMV-seropositive.

This chain links TRBV9 with TRBJ2-7, with 9 bases matching TRBD1. Trimming at V came to 3 bases and at J to 6 bases, leaving 10 bases not matched to a gene. The CDR3 contains 15 residues. The germline gives CDR1 SGDLS, CDR2 YYNGEE. The CDR3 region has the DNA TGTGCCAGCAGCGCGAAGGGACAGGGATTGATCGAGCAGTACTTC. It codes for CASSAKGQGLIEQYF.

This chain uses TRBV29-1 with TRBJ2-7, with 9 bases identical to TRBD1. Germline values: CDR1 SQVTM, CDR2 ANQGSEA. Trimming at V came to 7 bases and at J to 3 bases, leaving 7 bases not matched to a gene. CDR3 length: 13 residues. DNA of the CDR3: TGCAGCGCCCAGACAGGGGGGAGCTACGAGCAGTACTTC. It is translated as CSAQTGGSYEQYF.

The chain combines TRBV27 with TRBJ1-1, with a possible D match to TRBD1 (6 bases). In germline, CDR1 is MNHEY, CDR2 SMNVEV (reference sequence). Between the trimmed V and J ends, which lost 5 bases and 9 bases, there was a span of 16 bases. The CDR3 extends over 13 amino acids. CDR3 residues: CASSKGGAEKAFF. The CDR3 DNA sequence: TGTGCCAGCAGTAAGGGGGGGGCGGAAAAAGCTTTCTTT.

J is TRBJ2-5 and V is TRBV7-6, with D hard to call. This CDR3 contains 12 residues. Germline V gene sequence: CDR1 SGHVS, CDR2 FNYEAQ. V was clipped by 5 bases and J by 5 bases, with 9 bases between them. For the CDR3, the DNA is TGTGCCAGCAGCGCCCTTTGGGAGACCCAGTACTTC. Translated: CASSALWETQYF.

This chain connects TRBV14 to TRBJ2-7; D remains unclear. Germline CDR1 reads SGHDN; CDR2 reads FVKESK. This CDR3 spans 14 amino acids. Trimming shortened V by 1 base and J by 2 bases, and 9 bases separated the two germline ends. Here the CDR3 DNA reads TGTGCCAGCAGCCAAGTCGTCGGGCCCTACGAGCAGTACTTC. Its translation is CASSQVVGPYEQYF.

Here the CDR3 reads CAIDPTGKNNEQFF. The CDR3 nucleotides read TGTGCCATTGACCCGACAGGGAAGAACAATGAGCAGTTCTTC. V is TRBV6-1 and J is TRBJ2-1; 7 nucleotides align to TRBD1. This CDR3 is 14 amino acids long. CDR1 MNHNS and CDR2 SASEGT come from the germline V gene. V trimming: 10 bases; J trimming: 5 bases; junction bases outside the gene matches: 11.

The rearrangement joins TRBV21-1 to TRBJ1-4; TRBD1 is the table's D call and was not checked against the DNA. TRBV21-1 is a recognized pseudogene. The CDR3 totals 18 residues. The DNA for the CDR3 is TGTGCCAGCCCCTCTGACAGGGGGCGAATTGCAACTAATGAAAAACTGTTTTTT. It specifies CASPSDRGRIATNEKLFF.

This chain connects TRBV25-1 to TRBJ2-1, with 13 positions matching TRBD2. This CDR3 is 16 amino acids long. V trimming: 6 bases; J trimming: 7 bases; junction bases outside the gene matches: 9. The germline gives CDR1 MGHDK, CDR2 SYGVNS. CDR3 nucleotide sequence: TGTGCCAGCAGGGTACCGGGACTAGCGGGAAGGAATGAGCAGTTCTTC. Encoded protein: CASRVPGLAGRNEQFF.

CDR3 DNA sequence: TGTGCCAGCGGAGGAGGGAGGAGGACACCCTACGAGCAGTACTTC. Its protein product is CASGGGRRTPYEQYF. The chain joins TRBV2 to TRBJ2-7, with a weak D call TRBD2 (6 bases). CDR3 length: 15 amino acids. V lost 8 bases to trimming and J lost 2 bases, with 19 bases between them. Germline lookup yields CDR1 SNHLY and CDR2 FYNNEI.

V is TRBV11-2 and J is TRBJ2-7; 7 bases are a match to TRBD2. J gave up 0 bases and V 1 base, and 3 bases lay outside the gene matches. Germline lookup yields CDR1 SGHAT and CDR2 FQNNGV. The length of the CDR3 is 15 residues. The CDR3 sequence: CASSLGSGGSYEQYF. The CDR3, as DNA: TGTGCCAGCAGCTTAGGGTCGGGGGGCTCCTACGAGCAGTACTTC. The whole variable domain, filled in from reference TRBV11-2 and TRBJ2-7, reads EAGVAQSPRYKIIEKRQSVAFWCNPISGHATLYWYQQILGQGPKLLIQFQNNGVVDDSQLPKDRFSAERLKGVDSTLKIQPAKLEDSAVYLCASSLGSGGSYEQYFGPGTRLTVT.